This TCR beta chain was observed in a study of shared clonotypes between healthy human individuals. Study details: The cohort comprised a couple of women and a few men. Their ages spanned 18 to 49 years. Overall study findings and caveats: Estimated richness was generally greater in naive than memory subsets.

V lost 2 bases and J lost 9, with 20 bases in between. The CDR3 loop spans 16 amino acids. Germline loops: CDR1 MDHEN, CDR2 SYDVKM. A word on this clone: Its antigen is unidentified.

Replicate PCRs from sorted subsets contained approximately 190 ng DNA, which is 31,000 or so T cell genomes. Some clones are missing from TCRdb's copy, which holds only in-frame ones; the method was immunoSEQ multiplex PCR. The sample holds millions of clones; over 90% are singletons and the top ten take roughly 0.36%. CD4+ cell separation produced CD45RA+ naive and CD45RA-negative memory subsets. The sample taken for sequencing was naive CD4+ T cells from PBMCs. Sample subset: CD45RA+ positively selected. The source of this sequence is a man younger than 30 in good health. Some clones in this sample may be carry-over from other donors' samples. The chain links TRBV28 to TRBJ1-5; no clear D gene. CDR3 protein: CASSLRTPSGTGPQHF. The CDR3 DNA sequence: TGTGCCAGCAGTTTACGAACCCCATCCGGTACGGGGCCCCAGCATTTT.